This T cell receptor (beta chain) appears in the sequencing data of a study of T cells after yellow fever vaccination (dated by TCRdb to about 2019). Some background on the complete study: Libraries from fractions with low cell numbers were prepared with the SMART-Seq v4 Ultra Low Input RNA kit. To follow T-cell clones before and after primary and booster YFV17D yellow fever vaccination, bulk TCR alpha and beta repertoires were sequenced over time. The cohort comprised two healthy male donors, one aged 18 to 29 and one aged 30 to 40 years. Blood was collected at multiple timepoints before and after primary and secondary immunization, and bulk PBMC replicates and cell subsets were isolated. What the work shows at the level of the full study, not this receptor alone: A small fraction of clonotypes appeared in both the CD4 and CD8 compartments, likely as a result of convergent recombination. Most clones expanded after primary vaccination were re-detected after the booster (around 96% of CD4 and roughly 87% of CD8), suggesting broad memory maintenance. Computational filtering was needed because FACS-sorted repertoires could contain abundant contaminating clonotypes from the bulk population. Because the study included only a couple of donors, the extent to which the findings can be generalized is limited. The secondary T-cell response was found to be weaker but faster than the primary response, with a peak reached on day 5 rather than on day 15.

TCRdb names Illumina NovaSeq 6000 as the instrument used. TCR cDNA was made using 5'RACE template switching, a step that added a universal primer site and unique molecular identifiers. Priming of cDNA synthesis was performed from both the TCR alpha and TCR beta constant segments. Libraries were amplified in two PCR steps, with sample barcodes and sequencing adapters added in the second step. Sequencing of the libraries was done on either Illumina HiSeq 2500 (2x100 bp) or NovaSeq (2x150 bp). In the original analysis: Demultiplexing of reads and collapsing into UMI consensus sequences were performed with MIGEC, and V(D)J alignment was carried out with MiXCR. Vaccine-responding clonotypes were identified with edgeR using replicate PBMC samples, with FDR below 0.01 and a log2 fold change above 5 up to day 15 being required. Each bulk clonotype was labeled CD4 or CD8 based on which sequenced repertoire, CD4 or CD8, contained the clonotype at higher abundance. The raw public data were reprocessed by TCRdb itself: fastp quality trimming at Q25, MiXCR clonotype calling, in-frame beta chains only. All rows with the same CDR3 protein become a single entry with the most common DNA and genes. These V and J calls derive from TCRdb rather than the authors' analysis. Within this sample are hundreds of thousands of distinct CDR3 sequences, with around 9.3% of them counted one time only. About 3.7% of the sample is in the top ten clones.

Remarks on this clonotype: Its target antigen remains unknown. No base quality values were provided; no much bigger clone lies one nucleotide off.

In light of the paper, this sample's treatment or condition label describes: live attenuated yellow fever vaccine strain. A standard Ficoll-Paque protocol was used to isolate PBMCs from peripheral blood. Dynabeads CD4 and CD8 positive selection kits were used to isolate CD4 and CD8 T-cell fractions. TriZol was used to extract RNA from bulk PBMCs, CD4 and CD8 fractions, and dextramer-positive and dextramer-negative fractions. The receptor comes from a man aged 18-30 years who received the YFV17D yellow fever vaccine. The source material was CD4+ T cells sorted from PBMCs, sampled 5 days after the yellow fever booster vaccination.

The CDR3 reads CASSRPGTGVPHEQYV. The sequenced DNA is TGTGCCAGCAGCCGTCCGGGGACAGGGGTTCCGCACGAGCAGTACGTC. The receptor chain draws on TRBV5-6 and TRBJ2-7, with 10 bases matching TRBD1. From V the trimming removes 4 bases and from J it removes 5 bases, while the gene matches leave 12 bases of the junction unaccounted for. Per the germline V gene, SGHDT is the CDR1 and YYEEEE is the CDR2. There are 16 amino acids in the CDR3, from cysteine to valine inclusive. CDR3 DNA is the only sequence kept; it has 48 bases, read in frame from the first base.